Listed here is a single TCR beta chain. Its matching antigen is unknown. The CDR3 is 11 amino acids. V dropped 10 bases and J dropped 3 bases, with 10 bases sitting between them. From germline, CDR1 is MGHDK and CDR2 SYGVNS. This specimen comes from a study of identical twins. General study points: Invariant populations such as MAIT and iNKT cells could partly muddle zero-insertion analyses.

TCRdb re-derived calls from the 5' RACE reads in MiXCR, one entry per CDR3 protein. The data hold around 690,000 distinct CDR3 sequences, with about 20% observed a single time. A further study also used this sample, focusing on T cells expressing NK-cell markers. According to that study: Four of the donors also had these clonotypes leading their CD3+CD56-NKG2C+ fraction.

The sample taken for sequencing was PBMCs. The sequence came from a woman under 30 in good health. J is TRBJ2-7 and V is TRBV25-1; D might be TRBD2 (5 bases). Written as DNA, the CDR3 is TGTGCCACCGGGGATTTCTACGAGCAGTACTTC. This codes for CATGDFYEQYF.